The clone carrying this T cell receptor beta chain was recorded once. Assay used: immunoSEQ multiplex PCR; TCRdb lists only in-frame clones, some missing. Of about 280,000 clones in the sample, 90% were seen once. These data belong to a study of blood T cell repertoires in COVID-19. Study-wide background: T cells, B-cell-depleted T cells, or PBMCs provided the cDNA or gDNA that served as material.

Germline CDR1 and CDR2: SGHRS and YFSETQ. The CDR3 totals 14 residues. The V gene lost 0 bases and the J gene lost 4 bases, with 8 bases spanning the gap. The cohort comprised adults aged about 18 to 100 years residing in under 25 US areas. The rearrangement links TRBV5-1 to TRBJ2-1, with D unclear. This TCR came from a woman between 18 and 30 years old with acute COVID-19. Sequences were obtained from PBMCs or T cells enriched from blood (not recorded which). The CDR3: CASSLAQYYNEQFF. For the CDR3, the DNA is TGCGCCAGCAGCTTGGCCCAGTATTACAATGAGCAGTTCTTC.